These T cell receptor beta chains were read from a single sample in a study of T cell responses to AZD1222 COVID-19 vaccine. Method: immunoSEQ multiplex PCR; TCRdb's copy keeps in-frame clones and lacks some. The data hold about 85,000 clones, with roughly nine tenths observed a single time. This sample comprised peripheral blood, obtained on day 0 of AZD1222 vaccination. Receptors were obtained from an adult in good health. The CDR3 runs from the conserved cysteine through the conserved F or W. The D gene is left open where the match is weak. For some rows the clone size is stated as once, few or many, or as a class when expanded; others skip it.

d_call: .
clone_size: .
v_call: TRBV7-2
j_call: TRBJ2-5
cdr3_aa: CASSLVPLSSETQYF
cdr3_nt: TGTGCCAGCAGCTTAGTACCCCTTAGCTCGGAGACCCAGTACTTC

d_call: .
clone_size: .
v_call: TRBV6-6
j_call: TRBJ2-2
cdr3_aa: CASLLFGELFF
cdr3_nt: TGTGCCAGCCTGTTGTTTGGGGAGCTGTTTTTT

d_call: TRBD1
clone_size: .
v_call: TRBV3-1/TRBV3-2
j_call: TRBJ2-7
cdr3_aa: CASSQGDRARYEQYF
cdr3_nt: TGTGCCAGCAGCCAAGGGGACAGGGCCCGCTACGAGCAGTACTTC

d_call: .
clone_size: .
v_call: TRBV5-4
j_call: TRBJ2-3
cdr3_aa: CASSLGGRGGTDTQYF
cdr3_nt: TGTGCCAGCAGTCTCGGGGGTAGAGGAGGCACAGATACGCAGTATTTT

d_call: .
clone_size: .
v_call: TRBV5-1
j_call: TRBJ2-5
cdr3_aa: CASSIEETQYF
cdr3_nt: TGCGCCAGCAGCATTGAAGAGACCCAGTACTTC

d_call: .
clone_size: .
v_call: TRBV28
j_call: TRBJ1-2
cdr3_aa: CASTPGVGGYTF
cdr3_nt: TGTGCCAGCACCCCAGGGGTAGGTGGCTACACCTTC

d_call: TRBD1
clone_size: .
v_call: TRBV20-1
j_call: TRBJ1-1
cdr3_aa: CSASSGTGWNTEAFF
cdr3_nt: TGCAGTGCTAGTTCGGGGACAGGGTGGAACACTGAAGCTTTCTTT

d_call: .
clone_size: .
v_call: TRBV6-5
j_call: TRBJ2-3
cdr3_aa: CASSRGPGTQYF
cdr3_nt: TGTGCCAGCAGTCGCGGACCCGGTACGCAGTATTTT

d_call: .
clone_size: few
v_call: TRBV24-1
j_call: TRBJ1-1
cdr3_aa: CATSDPKAGNTEAFF
cdr3_nt: TGTGCCACCAGTGACCCGAAGGCAGGGAACACTGAAGCTTTCTTT

d_call: .
clone_size: .
v_call: TRBV6-5
j_call: TRBJ1-1
cdr3_aa: CASSAGPPNTEAFF
cdr3_nt: TGTGCCAGCAGCGCGGGACCGCCGAACACTGAAGCTTTCTTT

d_call: .
clone_size: .
v_call: TRBV4-3
j_call: TRBJ2-7
cdr3_aa: CASSLRRGNYEQYF
cdr3_nt: TGCGCCAGCAGCCTCCGCCGGGGGAATTACGAGCAGTACTTC

d_call: .
clone_size: .
v_call: TRBV4-2
j_call: TRBJ2-1
cdr3_aa: CASSQENEQFF
cdr3_nt: TGTGCCAGCAGCCAAGAAAATGAGCAGTTCTTC

d_call: .
clone_size: .
v_call: TRBV2
j_call: TRBJ2-1
cdr3_aa: CASRGGRAGEQFF
cdr3_nt: TGTGCCAGCAGGGGGGGCAGGGCTGGTGAGCAGTTCTTC

d_call: .
clone_size: .
v_call: TRBV30
j_call: TRBJ1-2
cdr3_aa: CACVIYYGYTF
cdr3_nt: TGTGCCTGTGTGATTTACTATGGCTACACCTTC

d_call: .
clone_size: .
v_call: TRBV6-5
j_call: TRBJ1-1
cdr3_aa: CASSPITEAFF
cdr3_nt: TGTGCCAGCAGTCCGATCACTGAAGCTTTCTTT

d_call: TRBD1
clone_size: .
v_call: TRBV28
j_call: TRBJ2-7
cdr3_aa: CASSSGQGGEQYF
cdr3_nt: TGTGCCAGCAGTTCGGGACAGGGAGGCGAGCAGTACTTC

d_call: .
clone_size: .
v_call: TRBV7-6
j_call: TRBJ2-7
cdr3_aa: CASSLGPTGEQYF
cdr3_nt: TGTGCCAGCAGCTTGGGGCCTACCGGCGAGCAGTACTTC

d_call: TRBD1
clone_size: .
v_call: TRBV28
j_call: TRBJ2-7
cdr3_aa: CASSSPGQGVRYEQYF
cdr3_nt: TGTGCCAGCAGTTCCCCAGGACAGGGGGTAAGGTACGAGCAGTACTTC

d_call: .
clone_size: .
v_call: TRBV20-1
j_call: TRBJ1-2
cdr3_aa: CSASAGSGTPYGYTF
cdr3_nt: TGCAGTGCTAGTGCGGGGTCGGGTACTCCCTATGGCTACACCTTC

d_call: TRBD2
clone_size: .
v_call: TRBV7-9
j_call: TRBJ2-3
cdr3_aa: CASSLTSGRGDTQYF
cdr3_nt: TGTGCCAGCAGTTTGACTAGCGGGAGAGGAGATACGCAGTATTTT

d_call: .
clone_size: .
v_call: TRBV5-1
j_call: TRBJ1-1
cdr3_aa: CASSSLAPVNTEAFF
cdr3_nt: TGCGCCAGCAGCTCCTTGGCCCCCGTGAACACTGAAGCTTTCTTT

d_call: .
clone_size: .
v_call: TRBV5-5
j_call: TRBJ1-2
cdr3_aa: CASSLGGNYGYTF
cdr3_nt: TGTGCCAGCAGCTTGGGCGGCAACTATGGCTACACCTTC

d_call: TRBD2
clone_size: .
v_call: TRBV7-2
j_call: TRBJ2-7
cdr3_aa: CASSYDSSGSYEQYF
cdr3_nt: TGTGCCAGCAGCTACGATTCTAGCGGTTCCTACGAGCAGTACTTC

d_call: .
clone_size: .
v_call: TRBV6-2/TRBV6-3
j_call: TRBJ2-3
cdr3_aa: CASSPETAPPEDTQYF
cdr3_nt: TGTGCCAGCAGCCCCGAAACGGCCCCCCCGGAAGATACGCAGTATTTT

d_call: TRBD1
clone_size: .
v_call: TRBV9
j_call: TRBJ2-2
cdr3_aa: CASSAAGGYTGELFF
cdr3_nt: TGTGCCAGCAGCGCCGCAGGGGGATACACCGGGGAGCTGTTTTTT

d_call: .
clone_size: few
v_call: TRBV5-1
j_call: TRBJ1-1
cdr3_aa: CASSLEIGIAAFF
cdr3_nt: TGCGCCAGCAGCTTGGAGATCGGGATTGCGGCTTTCTTT

d_call: .
clone_size: once
v_call: TRBV24-1
j_call: TRBJ1-1
cdr3_aa: CATGGTDVPEAFF
cdr3_nt: TGTGCCACCGGAGGGACCGACGTGCCTGAAGCTTTCTTT

d_call: TRBD2
clone_size: .
v_call: TRBV5-4
j_call: TRBJ2-7
cdr3_aa: CASSFSGGPPGQYF
cdr3_nt: TGTGCCAGCAGCTTTAGCGGGGGGCCCCCGGGGCAGTACTTC

d_call: .
clone_size: .
v_call: TRBV12-3/TRBV12-4
j_call: TRBJ1-2
cdr3_aa: CASSPGGGWGYTF
cdr3_nt: TGTGCCAGCAGCCCAGGAGGGGGGTGGGGCTACACCTTC